Described below is a single T cell receptor beta chain sequence and its context. Some clones are missing from TCRdb's copy, which holds only in-frame ones; the method was immunoSEQ multiplex PCR. The sample records around 55,000 clones, under 95% being singletons. This CDR3 has 17 residues. Germline CDR1 reads SGHTA; CDR2 reads FQGTGA. V lost 3 bases and J lost 0, with 14 bases in between. This entry is derived from a study of T cell changes during pregnancy in multiple sclerosis. The V call is TRBV7-3, the J call TRBJ2-2; D not resolved. Source: CD8+ T cells from peripheral blood mononuclear cells, taken in the third trimester of pregnancy. This sequence originates from a female donor with multiple sclerosis, enrolled in a pregnancy study. CDR3 coding DNA: TGTGCCAGCAGCTTCTCCAGCGCGCCCGCGAACACCGGGGAGCTGTTTTTT. Residues: CASSFSSAPANTGELFF.